This T cell receptor (beta chain) derives from a study of memory CD4+ T cells and cytomegalovirus serostatus. The sort gate was single viable CD3+CD4+CD8-CD45RO+ cells for memory CD4+ T cells. Positive selection with CD4 microbeads enriched total CD4+ T cells. CDR1 and CDR2 from the germline V gene are SGHTA and FQGNSA. The CDR3 has 13 amino acids. Trimming took 1 base from V and 7 from J, leaving 10 bases between them. Repertoires were generated with immunoSEQ multiplex PCR, while TCRdb's copy carries only in-frame clones and drops some. The table shows fewer than 50,000 clones, with roughly three quarters occurring only once.

Sample: memory CD4+ T cells from blood. The chain uses TRBV7-2 and TRBJ1-1; D call uncertain. The receptor comes from an adult in good health and CMV-seronegative. CDR3 loop: CASSLVGGNEAFF. The CDR3 nucleotides read TGTGCCAGCAGCTTAGTGGGCGGGAATGAAGCTTTCTTT.